The rows below give T cell receptor beta chains drawn from one sample of a study of blood T cell repertoires in COVID-19. The method was immunoSEQ multiplex PCR; TCRdb's version includes in-frame clones alone and lacks a portion of them. The sample records roughly 190,000 clones, 81% being singletons. Sequencing was done on a sample of peripheral blood. The receptors were gathered from a woman in her forties with COVID-19, enrolled during active disease. CDR3s include the opening cysteine and the closing phenylalanine or tryptophan. The order of the fields is D gene, J gene, V gene, clone size, CDR3 protein, CDR3 DNA. D genes are given only for firm matches. For some rows the clone size is stated as once, few or many, or as a class when expanded; others skip it.

D gene: TRBD1
J gene: TRBJ1-1
V gene: TRBV7-8
clone size: many
CDR3 protein: CASSPNPGQTEAFF
CDR3 DNA: TGTGCCAGCAGCCCCAATCCGGGACAGACTGAAGCTTTCTTT

D gene: TRBD2
J gene: TRBJ2-1
V gene: TRBV4-1
clone size: many
CDR3 protein: CASSQGGGSYNEQFF
CDR3 DNA: TGCGCCAGCAGCCAAGGCGGGGGCTCCTACAATGAGCAGTTCTTC

D gene: -
J gene: TRBJ2-7
V gene: TRBV27
clone size: -
CDR3 protein: CASSITPGNEQYF
CDR3 DNA: TGTGCCAGCAGTATAACTCCGGGGAACGAGCAGTACTTC

D gene: -
J gene: TRBJ2-1
V gene: TRBV5-6
clone size: -
CDR3 protein: CASQFTGNEQFF
CDR3 DNA: TGTGCCAGCCAATTCACAGGGAATGAGCAGTTCTTC

D gene: TRBD1
J gene: TRBJ1-2
V gene: TRBV18
clone size: few
CDR3 protein: CASSPTGVQDGYTF
CDR3 DNA: TGTGCCAGCTCACCGACAGGGGTTCAGGATGGCTACACCTTC

D gene: -
J gene: TRBJ1-2
V gene: TRBV2
clone size: -
CDR3 protein: CAGWEGTRLYGYTF
CDR3 DNA: TGTGCCGGGTGGGAGGGCACCCGCCTCTATGGCTACACCTTC

D gene: TRBD1
J gene: TRBJ1-1
V gene: TRBV30
clone size: -
CDR3 protein: CAWRVWTGRVEAFF
CDR3 DNA: TGTGCCTGGAGAGTTTGGACAGGGAGAGTCGAAGCTTTCTTT

D gene: -
J gene: TRBJ1-5
V gene: TRBV27
clone size: -
CDR3 protein: CASSPITGDPGRQPQHF
CDR3 DNA: TGTGCCAGCAGCCCGATTACGGGGGACCCCGGACGTCAGCCCCAGCATTTT

D gene: -
J gene: TRBJ2-7
V gene: TRBV7-3
clone size: -
CDR3 protein: CASSLVRRETYEQYF
CDR3 DNA: TGTGCCAGCAGCTTAGTCCGGAGAGAAACGTACGAGCAGTACTTC

D gene: -
J gene: TRBJ2-4
V gene: TRBV5-1
clone size: -
CDR3 protein: CASSPGLAKNIQYF
CDR3 DNA: TGCGCCAGCAGCCCAGGATTAGCCAAAAACATTCAGTACTTC

D gene: -
J gene: TRBJ1-5
V gene: TRBV6-5
clone size: -
CDR3 protein: CASSWGPIEPQHF
CDR3 DNA: TGTGCCAGCAGTTGGGGGCCGATTGAGCCCCAGCATTTT

D gene: -
J gene: TRBJ2-7
V gene: TRBV12-2
clone size: many
CDR3 protein: CASRLEFGWLAGEWAYEQYF
CDR3 DNA: TGTGCAAGTCGCTTAGAGTTTGGGTGGCTAGCGGGAGAATGGGCTTACGAGCAGTACTTC

D gene: -
J gene: TRBJ1-3
V gene: TRBV6-5
clone size: -
CDR3 protein: CASRPVSGSGNTIYF
CDR3 DNA: TGTGCCAGCAGGCCGGTTTCAGGGTCCGGAAACACCATATATTTT

D gene: TRBD1
J gene: TRBJ2-1
V gene: TRBV5-1
clone size: -
CDR3 protein: CASSRGQGSSYNEQFF
CDR3 DNA: TGCGCCAGCAGCCGCGGACAGGGGAGCTCCTACAATGAGCAGTTCTTC

D gene: -
J gene: TRBJ1-5
V gene: TRBV7-6
clone size: once
CDR3 protein: CASSSGVSNQPQHF
CDR3 DNA: TGTGCCAGCAGCTCAGGGGTTAGCAATCAGCCCCAGCATTTT

D gene: -
J gene: TRBJ1-6
V gene: TRBV4-2
clone size: once
CDR3 protein: CASSQGLNSPLHF
CDR3 DNA: TGTGCCAGCAGCCAGGGCCTTAATTCACCCCTCCACTTT

D gene: -
J gene: TRBJ1-2
V gene: TRBV23-1
clone size: -
CDR3 protein: CASTPDEEQAYGYTF
CDR3 DNA: TGCGCCAGCACCCCAGATGAAGAACAGGCCTATGGCTACACCTTC

D gene: -
J gene: TRBJ1-5
V gene: TRBV6-5
clone size: once
CDR3 protein: CASVLGGGLNQPQHF
CDR3 DNA: TGTGCCAGCGTGTTGGGGGGAGGACTCAATCAGCCCCAGCATTTT

D gene: TRBD1
J gene: TRBJ1-5
V gene: TRBV28
clone size: -
CDR3 protein: CASSLPGQGAYQPQHF
CDR3 DNA: TGTGCCAGCAGTTTACCCGGACAGGGGGCCTATCAGCCCCAGCATTTT

D gene: TRBD2
J gene: TRBJ2-1
V gene: TRBV6-1
clone size: -
CDR3 protein: CASSEVGTGGPKNEQFF
CDR3 DNA: TGTGCCAGCAGTGAGGTTGGGACGGGAGGGCCGAAAAATGAGCAGTTCTTC

D gene: -
J gene: TRBJ1-2
V gene: TRBV7-2
clone size: -
CDR3 protein: CASSLVPGSYGYTF
CDR3 DNA: TGTGCCAGCAGCTTAGTTCCGGGGAGTTATGGCTACACCTTC

D gene: TRBD2
J gene: TRBJ2-1
V gene: TRBV18
clone size: -
CDR3 protein: CASSPASGGWNEQFF
CDR3 DNA: TGTGCCAGCTCACCCGCTAGCGGGGGGTGGAATGAGCAGTTCTTC

D gene: -
J gene: TRBJ2-2
V gene: TRBV9
clone size: -
CDR3 protein: CASSASSGELFF
CDR3 DNA: TGTGCCAGCAGCGCCTCCTCCGGGGAGCTGTTTTTT

D gene: -
J gene: TRBJ2-3
V gene: TRBV4-1
clone size: -
CDR3 protein: CASSPSESSTDTQYF
CDR3 DNA: TGCGCCAGCAGCCCCAGCGAATCTAGCACAGATACGCAGTATTTT

D gene: TRBD2
J gene: TRBJ2-5
V gene: TRBV29-1
clone size: -
CDR3 protein: CSVLGLAGGGQETQYF
CDR3 DNA: TGCAGCGTTCTAGGACTAGCGGGAGGGGGGCAAGAGACCCAGTACTTC

D gene: -
J gene: TRBJ2-7
V gene: TRBV7-8
clone size: -
CDR3 protein: CASSQQVLSYEQYF
CDR3 DNA: TGTGCCAGCAGCCAGCAGGTCCTCTCCTACGAGCAGTACTTC

D gene: -
J gene: TRBJ2-7
V gene: TRBV3-1/TRBV3-2
clone size: -
CDR3 protein: CASSQEVFRAVQSRGEQYF
CDR3 DNA: TGTGCCAGCAGCCAAGAAGTTTTCCGAGCGGTACAGTCCAGGGGCGAGCAGTACTTC

D gene: -
J gene: TRBJ2-5
V gene: TRBV27
clone size: -
CDR3 protein: CASSPSQGRETQYF
CDR3 DNA: TGTGCCAGCAGTCCCTCACAGGGTCGGGAGACCCAGTACTTC

D gene: TRBD2
J gene: TRBJ2-4
V gene: TRBV7-2
clone size: -
CDR3 protein: CASSSKRARTSGGGDIQYF
CDR3 DNA: TGTGCCAGCAGCTCTAAGAGGGCACGGACTAGCGGGGGAGGAGACATTCAGTACTTC

D gene: -
J gene: TRBJ2-5
V gene: TRBV11-2
clone size: -
CDR3 protein: CASSLLWGRGETQYF
CDR3 DNA: TGTGCCAGCAGCTTATTGTGGGGGCGCGGAGAGACCCAGTACTTC

D gene: -
J gene: TRBJ2-7
V gene: TRBV11-2
clone size: few
CDR3 protein: CASSPIGSSALSYEQYF
CDR3 DNA: TGTGCCAGCAGCCCCATAGGGAGTAGCGCTTTGTCCTACGAGCAGTACTTC

D gene: TRBD1
J gene: TRBJ2-1
V gene: TRBV29-1
clone size: -
CDR3 protein: CSVLFNRGNEQFF
CDR3 DNA: TGCAGCGTCCTCTTTAACAGGGGTAATGAGCAGTTCTTC